The 12 T cell receptor beta chains reported below all come from one sample, sequenced in a study of T-cell reconstitution after alpha-beta-depleted transplantation in children. TCRbeta library preparation incorporated unique molecular identifiers. TCRdb processed the PCR reads anew with MiXCR; each CDR3 protein has one entry. Altogether hundreds of thousands of distinct CDR3 sequences are present, approximately 15% being singletons, with the ten largest covering 35% to 50%. This specimen was PBMCs, mostly from graft donor cells, taken 360 days after TCRalphabeta/CD19-depleted stem cell transplant. The receptors derive from a male patient between 2 and 15 years old who had a stem cell transplant for acute lymphoblastic leukemia, so the T cells may come from the graft donor.

This chain joins TRBV7-6 and TRBJ1-6, with TRBD1 as a possible D gene (5 bases). There are 16 residues in the CDR3. Germline values: CDR1 SGHVS, CDR2 FNYEAQ. V was clipped by 1 base and J by 5 bases, with 12 bases between them. This CDR3 reads CASSLVEGRDNSPLHF. The CDR3 nucleotides are TGTGCCAGCAGCTTAGTGGAGGGACGGGATAATTCACCCCTCCACTTT. Drawing the rest from reference TRBV7-6 and TRBJ1-6, the complete variable domain is GAGVSQSPRYKVTKRGQDVALRCDPISGHVSLYWYRQALGQGPEFLTYFNYEAQQDKSGLPNDRFSAERPEGSISTLTIQRTEQRDSAMYRCASSLVEGRDNSPLHFGNGTRLTVT.

The rearrangement joins TRBV7-4 to TRBJ2-1; 7 bases are shared with TRBD2. This CDR3 comprises 18 residues. The junction had 15 bases not matched to a gene; V was cut back by 2 bases and J by 5 bases. CDR1 SGHVT and CDR2 SQSDAQ come from the germline V gene. The DNA for the CDR3 is TGTGCCAGCAGCTTAATCGGTCGAGGGGCTAGCGGACACAATGAGCAGTTCTTC. Translating gives CASSLIGRGASGHNEQFF.

The rearrangement joins TRBV9 to TRBJ1-1; D is undetermined. CDR3 size: 12 residues. The V and J ends lost 3 bases and 3 bases respectively, with 6 bases between them. Germline V gives CDR1 SGDLS, CDR2 YYNGEE. Here the CDR3 DNA reads TGTGCCAGCAGCGGACCCTACACTGAAGCTTTCTTT. Translation gives CASSGPYTEAFF.

The count of this clonotype is one. The V call is TRBV7-9, the J call TRBJ2-7; D call uncertain. Trimming took off 4 bases at V and 6 bases at J, with 16 bases between the two ends. CDR3 length: 14 amino acids. CDR1 is SEHNR and CDR2 is FQNEAQ in the germline V gene (reference sequence). CDR3 nucleotides: TGTGCCAGCAGCTCAGGCCAGGAGAGAAGCGAGCAGTACTTC. Its protein product is CASSSGQERSEQYF.

The rearrangement joins TRBV12-3 or TRBV12-4 to TRBJ1-2, with 7 bases identical to TRBD1. The V and J ends lost 6 bases and 2 bases, in that order; junction bases with no gene match: 3. This CDR3 has 13 amino acids. The CDR3 DNA reads as TGTGCCAGCAGCCCGGACAGGAACTATGGCTACACCTTC. Protein product: CASSPDRNYGYTF.

J is TRBJ2-2 and V is TRBV29-1, with TRBD1 as a possible D gene (6 bases). Germline V CDR1 and CDR2: SQVTM, ANQGSEA. Trimming shortened V by 6 bases and J by 5 bases, and 22 bases separated the two germline ends. The CDR3 covers 16 residues. CDR3: CSVGQWFGGQTGELFF. CDR3 in DNA: TGCAGCGTCGGACAGTGGTTTGGTGGACAGACCGGGGAGCTGTTTTTT.

This clonotype has ten or more counts. The chain joins TRBV4-2 to TRBJ2-3; 7 bases are shared with TRBD2. V was pared by 5 bases and J by 1 base, with 12 bases of the junction left unmatched. Per germline, CDR1 LGHNA and CDR2 YNFKEQ. The CDR3 length is 17 residues. The CDR3 sequence is CASSLNPGRGRTDTQYF. CDR3 nucleotides: TGTGCCAGCAGCTTAAACCCGGGGAGGGGACGCACAGATACGCAGTATTTT.

This clonotype was observed a few times. The V gene is TRBV5-1, the J gene TRBJ2-7, with D perhaps given as TRBD1 or TRBD2 (5 bases each). The CDR3 sequence is 15 residues long. The germline CDR1 and CDR2 sequences are SGHRS and YFSETQ. Trimming took 0 bases from V and 7 from J, leaving 17 bases between them. CDR3 residues: CASSLDRDRREEQYF. DNA for the CDR3: TGCGCCAGCAGCTTGGATCGGGACCGTAGAGAAGAGCAGTACTTC.

The rearrangement links TRBV18 to TRBJ1-2, with 8 positions matching TRBD1. The length of the CDR3 is 13 residues. Germline V gene data show CDR1 as KGHSH and CDR2 as LQKENI. The junction had 1 base not matched to a gene; V was cut back by 3 bases and J by 4 bases. The CDR3 protein is CASSPGQVYGYTF. DNA of the CDR3: TGTGCCAGCTCACCGGGACAGGTCTATGGCTACACCTTC.

V and J are TRBV3-1 and TRBJ2-7, with TRBD1 as a possible D gene (6 bases). The CDR3 runs 14 residues. Per germline, CDR1 LGHDT and CDR2 YNNKEL (reference sequence). V was cut by 1 base and J by 3 bases, with 10 bases left in between. In DNA form, the CDR3 reads TGTGCCAGCAGCCAAGTGGGGGCTAGCTACGAGCAGTACTTC. Its translation: CASSQVGASYEQYF.

This clonotype was observed once. The chain joins TRBV12-3 or TRBV12-4 to TRBJ2-2; TRBD2 matches 9 bases. Trimming cost V 1 base and J 5 bases; bases outside gene matches: 8. The length of the CDR3 is 17 residues. CDR3 protein: CASSLGRGGLKTGELFF. In DNA, the CDR3 is TGTGCCAGCAGTTTAGGGCGGGGGGGCCTGAAGACCGGGGAGCTGTTTTTT.

In this sample, this clonotype turned up a few times. The V call is TRBV11-2, the J call TRBJ2-2; 7 bases align to TRBD1. V trimming: 5 bases; J trimming: 4 bases; junction bases outside the gene matches: 7. This CDR3 has 15 residues. Germline CDR1 and CDR2: SGHAT and FQNNGV. DNA for the CDR3: TGTGCCAGCAGCCATCGAACAGGGGTCACCGGGGAGCTGTTTTTT. It is translated as CASSHRTGVTGELFF.